Detailed here is one TCR beta chain. Its target is unknown. A multiplex PCR was run with 60 Vbeta primers and 13 Jbeta primers. The assay was immunoSEQ multiplex PCR, and TCRdb's table has in-frame clones only and misses some. Of about 100,000 clones listed, roughly 75% were seen once; the top ten hold around an eighth. The source of the sample is a study of cytomegalovirus exposure and HLA in healthy donors. Germline CDR1 SGHVS, CDR2 FQNEAQ. This CDR3 region has 17 residues. The junction had 10 bases not matched to a gene; V was cut back by 2 bases and J by 5 bases. Findings and caveats of the study: Common viral pathogens seemed, in a later analysis, to connect with several of the most significant clusters. The classifier, whose performance was assessed in both the original and validation cohorts, reportedly diagnosed cytomegalovirus status with high specificity and sensitivity. Some TCR beta chains (roughly 160 of them) were listed as cytomegalovirus-associated. Later analysis showed TCR association rates varying by HLA locus, highest for DRB1 and lowest for HLA-C.

The chain couples TRBV7-8 to TRBJ2-2; 8 nucleotides line up with TRBD2. Sequenced material: PBMCs. The clonotype originates from a male donor in good health and CMV-seropositive. This CDR3 reads CASSLKRGTPGTGELFF. DNA of the CDR3: TGTGCCAGCAGCTTAAAGCGGGGGACCCCAGGGACCGGGGAGCTGTTTTTT.